This T cell receptor (beta chain) appears in the sequencing data of a study of neurological immune-mediated disorders. This clonotype showed up many times. TCRdb independently ran MiXCR on the 5' RACE reads; one entry per CDR3 protein. The table shows roughly 66,000 distinct CDR3 sequences, with roughly 4.4% occurring only once. Looked up from germline, CDR1 is MGHRA and CDR2 is YSYEKL. The CDR3 is made up of 19 amino acids. The ends lost 1 base at V and 0 bases at J; junction bases unmatched: 13. Sequenced: PBMCs. The receptor's source is a woman between 65 and 79 years old with multiple sclerosis. The gene calls are TRBV4-1 and TRBJ2-7; 9 bases are shared with TRBD1. CDR3 sequence (DNA): TGCGCCAGCAGCCAAGGTCGATACACCGGGACAGGGATCTCCTACGAGCAGTACTTC. Protein sequence: CASSQGRYTGTGISYEQYF.